This TCR beta chain comes out of a study of blood T cell repertoires in COVID-19. In the study overall: From the United States, Italy and Spain came samples of acute and convalescent COVID-19. Sources were T cells, B-cell-depleted T cells, or PBMCs; the material itself was cDNA or gDNA.

Germline V CDR1 and CDR2: SGHDT, YYEEEE. The CDR3 is 14 amino acids. V was trimmed by 2 bases and J by 6 bases, leaving 14 bases between them. The Seattle site enrolled patients during active infection and followed them longitudinally. Repertoires were generated with immunoSEQ multiplex PCR, while TCRdb's copy carries only in-frame clones and drops some. The sample includes 140,000 or so clones, 88% seen only once; the top ten take 2.5% to 3%. This sequence originates from a human donor with COVID-19, enrolled during active disease. The donor label of this sample is uncertain. What was sequenced was peripheral blood. The chain combines TRBV5-6 with TRBJ1-2; D gene uncertain. The CDR3 region has the DNA TGTGCCAGCAGCTTTCTTGGCGGGGTGGATGGCTACACCTTC. It encodes CASSFLGGVDGYTF.